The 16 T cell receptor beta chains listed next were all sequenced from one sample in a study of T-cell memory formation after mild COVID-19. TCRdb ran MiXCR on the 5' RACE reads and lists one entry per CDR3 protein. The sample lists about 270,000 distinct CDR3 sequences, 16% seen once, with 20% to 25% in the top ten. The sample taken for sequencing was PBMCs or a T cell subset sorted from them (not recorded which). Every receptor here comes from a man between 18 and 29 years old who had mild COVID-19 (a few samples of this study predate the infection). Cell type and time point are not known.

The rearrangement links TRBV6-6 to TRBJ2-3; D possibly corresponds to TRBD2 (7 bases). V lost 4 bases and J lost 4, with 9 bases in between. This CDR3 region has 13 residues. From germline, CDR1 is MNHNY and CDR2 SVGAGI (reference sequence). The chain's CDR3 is CASSWGGPDTQYF. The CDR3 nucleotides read TGTGCCAGCAGTTGGGGGGGCCCAGATACGCAGTATTTT.

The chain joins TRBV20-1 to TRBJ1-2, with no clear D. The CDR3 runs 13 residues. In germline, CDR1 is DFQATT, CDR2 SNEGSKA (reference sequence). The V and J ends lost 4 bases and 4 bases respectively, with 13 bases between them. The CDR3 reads CSATPFGSYGYTF. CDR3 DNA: TGCAGTGCTACACCCTTCGGGAGCTATGGCTACACCTTC.

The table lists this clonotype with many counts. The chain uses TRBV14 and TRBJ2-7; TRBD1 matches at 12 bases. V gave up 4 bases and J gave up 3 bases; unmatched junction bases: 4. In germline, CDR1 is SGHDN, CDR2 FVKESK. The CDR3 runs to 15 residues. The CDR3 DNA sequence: TGTGCCAGCAGCCCGGGGACAGGGGGCATCTACGAGCAGTACTTC. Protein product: CASSPGTGGIYEQYF.

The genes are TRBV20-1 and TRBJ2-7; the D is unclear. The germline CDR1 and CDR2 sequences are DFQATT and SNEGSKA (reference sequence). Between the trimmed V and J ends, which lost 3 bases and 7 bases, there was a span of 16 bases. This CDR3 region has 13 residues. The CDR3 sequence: CSASTPTWREQYV. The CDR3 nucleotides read TGCAGTGCTAGTACTCCTACATGGCGAGAGCAGTACGTC.

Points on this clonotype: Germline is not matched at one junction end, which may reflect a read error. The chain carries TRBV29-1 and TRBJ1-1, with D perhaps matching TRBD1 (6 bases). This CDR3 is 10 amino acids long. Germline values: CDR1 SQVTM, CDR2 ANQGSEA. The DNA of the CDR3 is TGCAGCGTCGGGGACACTGAAGCTGTCTTT. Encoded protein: CSVGDTEAVF.

For the CDR3, the DNA is TGTGCCAGTAGTATGCGGGGTAGCTCCTACAATGAGCAGTTCTTC. Protein sequence: CASSMRGSSYNEQFF. V and J are TRBV19 and TRBJ2-1, with D perhaps TRBD2 (6 bases). This CDR3 has 15 residues. V lost 3 bases and J lost 0, with 9 bases in between. Germline-derived CDR1 and CDR2 are LNHDA and SQIVND (reference sequence).

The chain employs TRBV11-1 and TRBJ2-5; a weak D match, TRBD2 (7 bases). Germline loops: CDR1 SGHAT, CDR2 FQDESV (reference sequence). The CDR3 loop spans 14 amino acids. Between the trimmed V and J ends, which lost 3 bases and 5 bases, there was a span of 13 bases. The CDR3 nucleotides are TGTGCCAGCAGCTTTCCCCGCGGGGGCGAGACCCAGTACTTC. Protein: CASSFPRGGETQYF.

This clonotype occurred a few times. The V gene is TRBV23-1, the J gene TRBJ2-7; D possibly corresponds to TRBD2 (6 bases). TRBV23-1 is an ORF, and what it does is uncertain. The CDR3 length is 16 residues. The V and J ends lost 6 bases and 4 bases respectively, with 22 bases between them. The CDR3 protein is CASRAVFAGRSYEQYV. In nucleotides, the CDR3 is TGCGCCAGCAGAGCCGTGTTCGCGGGACGGAGTTACGAGCAGTACGTC.

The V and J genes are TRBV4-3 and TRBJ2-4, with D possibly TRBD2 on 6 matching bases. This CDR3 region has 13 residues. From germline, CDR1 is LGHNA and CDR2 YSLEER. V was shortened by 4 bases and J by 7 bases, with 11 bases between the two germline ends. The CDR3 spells CASSLIRGNIQYF. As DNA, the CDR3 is TGCGCCAGCAGCCTCATCCGGGGGAACATTCAGTACTTC.

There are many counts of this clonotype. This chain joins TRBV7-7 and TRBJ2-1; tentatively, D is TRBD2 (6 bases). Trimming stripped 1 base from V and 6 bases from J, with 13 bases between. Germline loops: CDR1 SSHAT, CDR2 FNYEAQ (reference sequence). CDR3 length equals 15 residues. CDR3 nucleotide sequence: TGTGCCAGCAGCTTAGACGGGACTCATCGCAATGAGCAGTTCTTC. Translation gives CASSLDGTHRNEQFF. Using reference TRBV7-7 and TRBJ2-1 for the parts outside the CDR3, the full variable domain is GAGVSQSPRYKVTKRGQDVTLRCDPISSHATLYWYQQALGQGPEFLTYFNYEAQPDKSGLPSDRFSAERPEGSISTLTIQRTEQRDSAMYRCASSLDGTHRNEQFFGPGTRLTVL.

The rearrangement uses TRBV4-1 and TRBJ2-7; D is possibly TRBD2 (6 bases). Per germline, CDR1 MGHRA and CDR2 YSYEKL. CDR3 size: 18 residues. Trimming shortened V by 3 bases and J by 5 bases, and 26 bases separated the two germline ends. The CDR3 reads CASSQLPGPGDVPHEQYF. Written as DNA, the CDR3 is TGCGCCAGCAGCCAGCTGCCTGGACCGGGAGATGTCCCCCACGAGCAGTACTTC.

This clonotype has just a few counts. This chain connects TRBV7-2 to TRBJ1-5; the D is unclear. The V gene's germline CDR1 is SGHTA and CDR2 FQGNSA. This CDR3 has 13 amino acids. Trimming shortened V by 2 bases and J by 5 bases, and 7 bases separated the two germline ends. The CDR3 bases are TGTGCCAGCAGCTTAAACACCTATCAGCCCCAGCATTTT. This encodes CASSLNTYQPQHF. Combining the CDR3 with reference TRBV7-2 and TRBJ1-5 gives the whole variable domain GAGVSQSPSNKVTEKGKDVELRCDPISGHTALYWYRQSLGQGLEFLIYFQGNSAPDKSGLPSDRFSAERTGGSVSTLTIQRTQQEDSAVYLCASSLNTYQPQHFGDGTRLSIL.

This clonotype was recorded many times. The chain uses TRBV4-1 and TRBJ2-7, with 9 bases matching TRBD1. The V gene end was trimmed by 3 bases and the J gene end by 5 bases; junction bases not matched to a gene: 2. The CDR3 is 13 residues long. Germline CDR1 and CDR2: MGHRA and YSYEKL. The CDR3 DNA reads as TGCGCCAGCAGCCAGAGACAGGGGGACGAGCAGTACGTC. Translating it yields CASSQRQGDEQYV.

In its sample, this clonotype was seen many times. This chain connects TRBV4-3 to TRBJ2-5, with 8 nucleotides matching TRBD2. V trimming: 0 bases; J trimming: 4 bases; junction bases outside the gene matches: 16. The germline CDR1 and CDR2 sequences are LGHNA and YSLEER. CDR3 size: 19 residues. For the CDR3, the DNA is TGCGCCAGCAGCCAAGAGGTTCCGGTCTCCAACGGGGGGGGAGAGACCCAGTACTTC. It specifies CASSQEVPVSNGGGETQYF.

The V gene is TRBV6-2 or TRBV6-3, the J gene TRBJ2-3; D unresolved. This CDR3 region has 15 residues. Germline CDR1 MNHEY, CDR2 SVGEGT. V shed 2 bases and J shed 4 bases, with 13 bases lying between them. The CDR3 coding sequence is TGTGCCAGCAGTTACCGCGGTCTGGGCCCAGATACGCAGTATTTT. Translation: CASSYRGLGPDTQYF.

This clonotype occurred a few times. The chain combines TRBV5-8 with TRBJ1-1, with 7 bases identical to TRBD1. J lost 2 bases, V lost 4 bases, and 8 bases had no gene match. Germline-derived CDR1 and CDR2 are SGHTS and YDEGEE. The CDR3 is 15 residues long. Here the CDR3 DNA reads TGTGCCAGCAGCCGTGGGACAGCGATAAACACTGAAGCTTTCTTT. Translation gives CASSRGTAINTEAFF.